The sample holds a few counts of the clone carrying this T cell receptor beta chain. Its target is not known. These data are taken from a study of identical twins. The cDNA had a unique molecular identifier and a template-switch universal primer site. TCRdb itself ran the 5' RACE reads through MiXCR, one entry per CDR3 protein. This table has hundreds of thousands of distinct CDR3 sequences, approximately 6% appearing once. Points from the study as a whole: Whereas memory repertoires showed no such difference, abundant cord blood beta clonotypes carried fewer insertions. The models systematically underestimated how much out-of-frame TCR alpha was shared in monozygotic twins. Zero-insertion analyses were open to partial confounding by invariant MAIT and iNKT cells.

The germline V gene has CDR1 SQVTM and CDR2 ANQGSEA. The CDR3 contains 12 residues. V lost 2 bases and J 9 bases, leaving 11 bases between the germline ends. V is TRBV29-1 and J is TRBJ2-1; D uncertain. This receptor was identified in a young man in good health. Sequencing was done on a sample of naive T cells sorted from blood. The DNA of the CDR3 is TGCAGCGTTGAAATAGGGTGGCGTGAGCAGTTCTTC. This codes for CSVEIGWREQFF.